This T cell receptor beta chain was identified in a study of T cell clonotyping in hematopoietic cell transplantation. Blood collection times were about day -28 and days 30, 100, 180 posttransplant. Sequencing used immunoSEQ multiplex PCR; TCRdb keeps in-frame clones, though not all of them. The data show more than 5,000 clones, 70% to 80% seen once. The V and J ends lost 7 bases and 3 bases, in that order; junction bases with no gene match: 1. CDR3 size: 14 residues. Germline V gives CDR1 MDHEN, CDR2 SYDVKM. The specimen was peripheral blood mononuclear cells, collected 100 days after allogeneic stem cell transplant. This TCR was sampled from a male patient between 60 and 69 years old who had an allogeneic stem cell transplant, so T cells may come from the graft donor. Some clones in this sample may be carry-over from other donors' samples. The rearrangement joins TRBV28 to TRBJ2-1; the match to TRBD2 covers 12 bases. CDR3 protein: CASKTSGGYNEQFF. The CDR3, as DNA: TGTGCCAGCAAGACTAGCGGGGGCTACAATGAGCAGTTCTTC.